This T cell receptor beta chain was identified during a study of shared clonotypes between healthy human individuals. The overall study: The study drew on a couple of women and a few men aged 18 to 49 as donors.

The V gene's germline CDR1 is LNHDA and CDR2 SQIVND (reference sequence). The CDR3 extends over 13 amino acids. V gave up 6 bases and J gave up 0 bases, with 8 bases separating them. Clones were read by immunoSEQ multiplex PCR, and TCRdb kept only the in-frame ones, dropping some. There are 2 million to 3 million clones in the sample; over 85% occur only once, and about 0.39% lies in the top ten. The specimen was naive CD4+ T cells from PBMCs. The subset is: CD45RA+ positively selected. The V and J genes are TRBV19 and TRBJ1-1, with D perhaps TRBD1 (6 bases). The TCR sequence derives from a man aged 18 to 35 in good health. Some clones in this sample may be carry-over from other donors' samples. The CDR3 DNA reads as TGTGCCAGTAGGCACAGGGTGAACACTGAAGCTTTCTTT. Translated: CASRHRVNTEAFF.